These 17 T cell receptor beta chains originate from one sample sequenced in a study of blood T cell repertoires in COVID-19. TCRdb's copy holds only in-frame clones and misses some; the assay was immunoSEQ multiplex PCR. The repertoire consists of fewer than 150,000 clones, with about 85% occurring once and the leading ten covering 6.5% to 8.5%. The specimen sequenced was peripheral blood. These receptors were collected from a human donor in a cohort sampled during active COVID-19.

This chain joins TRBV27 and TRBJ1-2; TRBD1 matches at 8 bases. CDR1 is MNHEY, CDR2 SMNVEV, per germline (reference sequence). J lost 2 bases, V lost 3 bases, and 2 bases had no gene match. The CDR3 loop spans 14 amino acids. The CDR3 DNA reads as TGTGCCAGCAGTTTGAGGACAGGGAACTATGGCTACACCTTC. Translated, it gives CASSLRTGNYGYTF.

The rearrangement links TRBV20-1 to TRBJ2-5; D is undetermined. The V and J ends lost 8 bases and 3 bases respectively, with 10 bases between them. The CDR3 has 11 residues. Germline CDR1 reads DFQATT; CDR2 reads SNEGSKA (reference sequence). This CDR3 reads CSTLKKETQYF. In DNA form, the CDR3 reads TGCAGTACTTTAAAAAAAGAGACCCAGTACTTC.

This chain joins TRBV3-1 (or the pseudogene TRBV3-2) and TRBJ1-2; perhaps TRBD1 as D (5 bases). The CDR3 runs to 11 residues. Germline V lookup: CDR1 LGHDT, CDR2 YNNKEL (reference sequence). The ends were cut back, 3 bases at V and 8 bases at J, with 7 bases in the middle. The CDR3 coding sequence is TGTGCCAGCAGCCAGGGGCGAGGCTACACCTTC. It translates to CASSQGRGYTF.

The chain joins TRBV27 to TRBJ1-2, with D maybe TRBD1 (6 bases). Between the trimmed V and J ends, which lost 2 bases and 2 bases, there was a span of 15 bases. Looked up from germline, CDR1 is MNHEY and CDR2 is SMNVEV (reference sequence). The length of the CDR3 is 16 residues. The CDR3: CASSLMHAQGNYGYTF. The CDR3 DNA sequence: TGTGCCAGCAGTTTAATGCACGCCCAGGGGAACTATGGCTACACCTTC.

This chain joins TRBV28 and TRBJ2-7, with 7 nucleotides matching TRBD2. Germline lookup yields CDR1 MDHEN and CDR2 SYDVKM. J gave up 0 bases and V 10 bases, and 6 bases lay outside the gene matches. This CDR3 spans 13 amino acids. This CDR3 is CATMKRDSYEQYF. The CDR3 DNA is TGTGCCACCATGAAGCGGGACTCCTACGAGCAGTACTTC.

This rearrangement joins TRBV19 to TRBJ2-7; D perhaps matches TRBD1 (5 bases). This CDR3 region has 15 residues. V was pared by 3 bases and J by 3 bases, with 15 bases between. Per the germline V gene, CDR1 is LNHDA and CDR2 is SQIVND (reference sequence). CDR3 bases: TGTGCCAGTAGTATCCCCGGCAGGGCCCTCTACGAGCAGTACTTC. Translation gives CASSIPGRALYEQYF.

The CDR3 reads CASMPRGGYYTF. In nucleotides, the CDR3 is TGTGCCAGTATGCCGCGGGGGGGGTACTACACCTTC. This rearrangement joins TRBV19 to TRBJ1-2, with a possible D match to TRBD1 (5 bases). The V end lost 7 bases, the J end lost 10 bases, and 16 bases lay between the germline ends. The CDR3 consists of 12 residues. Per the germline V gene, CDR1 is LNHDA and CDR2 is SQIVND (reference sequence).

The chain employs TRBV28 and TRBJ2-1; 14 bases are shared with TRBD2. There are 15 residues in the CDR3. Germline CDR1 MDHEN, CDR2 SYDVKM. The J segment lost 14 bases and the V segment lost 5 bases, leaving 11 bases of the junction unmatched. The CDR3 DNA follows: TGTGCCAGCAGTCTGACACTTGGGACTAGCGGGAGAGAGTTCTTC. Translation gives CASSLTLGTSGREFF.

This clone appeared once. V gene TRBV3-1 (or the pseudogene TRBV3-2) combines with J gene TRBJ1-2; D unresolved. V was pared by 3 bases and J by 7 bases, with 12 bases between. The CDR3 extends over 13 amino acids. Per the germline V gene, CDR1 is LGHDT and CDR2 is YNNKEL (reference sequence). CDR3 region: CASSQVASGGYTF. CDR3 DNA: TGTGCCAGCAGCCAGGTGGCATCGGGTGGCTACACCTTC.

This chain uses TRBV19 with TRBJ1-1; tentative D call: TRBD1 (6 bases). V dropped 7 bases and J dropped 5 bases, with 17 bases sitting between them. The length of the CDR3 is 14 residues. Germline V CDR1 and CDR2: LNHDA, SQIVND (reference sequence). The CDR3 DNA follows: TGTGCCAGTACCATGGGGGGGCAGGGTACTGAAGCTTTCTTT. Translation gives CASTMGGQGTEAFF.

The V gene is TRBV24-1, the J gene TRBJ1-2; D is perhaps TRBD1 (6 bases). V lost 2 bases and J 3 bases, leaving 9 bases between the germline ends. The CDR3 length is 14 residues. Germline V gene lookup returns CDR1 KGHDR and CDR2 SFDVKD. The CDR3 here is CATSDYRTDYGYTF. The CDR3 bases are TGTGCCACCAGTGATTATAGGACAGACTATGGCTACACCTTC.

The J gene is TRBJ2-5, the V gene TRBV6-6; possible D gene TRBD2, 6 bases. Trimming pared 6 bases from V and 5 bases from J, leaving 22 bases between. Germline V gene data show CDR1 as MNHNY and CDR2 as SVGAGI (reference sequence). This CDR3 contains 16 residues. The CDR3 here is CASSRLHAEGRETQYF. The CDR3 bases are TGTGCCAGCAGCCGCCTCCACGCGGAGGGCCGGGAGACCCAGTACTTC.

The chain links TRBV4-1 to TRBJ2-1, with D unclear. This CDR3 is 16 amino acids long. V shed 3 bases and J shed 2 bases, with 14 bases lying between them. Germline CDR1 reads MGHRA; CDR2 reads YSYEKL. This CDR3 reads CASSHNSGNTYNEQFF. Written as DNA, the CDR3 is TGCGCCAGCAGCCATAACTCAGGCAACACCTACAATGAGCAGTTCTTC.

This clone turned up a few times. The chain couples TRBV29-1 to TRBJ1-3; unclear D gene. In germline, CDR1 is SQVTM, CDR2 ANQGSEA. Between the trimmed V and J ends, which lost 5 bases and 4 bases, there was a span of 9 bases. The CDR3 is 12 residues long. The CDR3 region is CSVSQSGNTIYF. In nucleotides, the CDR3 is TGCAGCGTTAGCCAATCGGGAAACACCATATATTTT.

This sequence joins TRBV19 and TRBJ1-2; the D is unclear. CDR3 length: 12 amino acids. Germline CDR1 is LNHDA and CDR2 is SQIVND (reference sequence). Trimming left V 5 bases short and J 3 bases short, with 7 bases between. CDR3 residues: CASSQTYYGYTF. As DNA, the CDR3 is TGTGCCAGTAGTCAAACTTACTATGGCTACACCTTC.

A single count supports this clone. The CDR3 loop reads CAISEELAGNTIYF. CDR3 bases: TGTGCCATCAGTGAGGAATTAGCTGGAAACACCATATATTTT. J is TRBJ1-3 and V is TRBV10-3; D remains unclear. The CDR3 contains 14 residues. CDR1 and CDR2 (germline): ENHRY, SYGVKD. The germline V and J ends were trimmed by 2 bases and 2 bases, with 7 bases remaining between them.

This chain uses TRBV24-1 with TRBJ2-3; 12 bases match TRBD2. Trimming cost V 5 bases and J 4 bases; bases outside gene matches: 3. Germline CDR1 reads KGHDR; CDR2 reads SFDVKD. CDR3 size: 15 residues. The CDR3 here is CATSGGLAGSDTQYF. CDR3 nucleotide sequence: TGTGCCACCAGTGGGGGACTAGCGGGCTCAGATACGCAGTATTTT.